Included here is one T cell receptor (beta chain) sequence, with context. Its antigen remains unidentified. No base-level quality is on record; no much larger clone is a single base apart. The receptor library was made with the immunoSEQ multiplex PCR assay. The multiplex PCR relied on a mix of 60 forward primers for TCR Vbeta segments and 13 reverse primers for TCR Jbeta segments. Amplification of the CDR3 region of rearranged TCR beta genes was performed with a multiplex PCR assay on genomic DNA. On the Illumina HiSeq System, the amplified TCR beta libraries were sequenced as 87-base-pair reads. Processing in the source paper ran as follows. Across the 640 or so repertoires, a later analysis counted about 81 million unique TCR beta chains, roughly 11 million of which were shared by at least two donors. A nearest-neighbor algorithm error-corrected the raw reads and collapsed the reads into unique sequences, merging closely related sequences to remove PCR and sequencing errors. V, D and J gene segments were assigned by aligning CDR3 sequences to IMGT reference sequences. For a sequence to be retained, a match of at least six nucleotides to both a V gene segment and a J gene segment was required. Rearrangements were called productive when the CDR3 lacked stop codons and stayed in frame with V and J; all others were non-productive. Following IMGT convention, CDR3 was defined as the stretch from the second conserved V-encoded cysteine up to the conserved J-encoded phenylalanine. The earlier analysis of 587 of the donors excluded any sequence lacking an unambiguous match to a single V gene segment. In an earlier analysis of 587 of the donors, a V segment was called functional when productive rearrangements were above 56.7%, and segregating when the standard deviation between donors exceeded 5%. A statistical classification framework was developed to diagnose cytomegalovirus status using the catalog of TCR beta chain sequences. A later analysis assigned V and J genes by comparing TCR nucleotide sequences with IMGT/GENE-DB human TR gene sequences. A later analysis assigned CDR3 sequences and most-parsimonious VDJ recombination scenarios with the TCRdist pipeline. In a later analysis, each TCR beta chain was defined by its CDR3 amino acid sequence together with its V-gene family, and reads without a unique V-gene family were excluded. A later analysis removed 500 to 600 highly shared, low-generation-probability nucleotide sequences to deal with suspected cross-contamination and a sequencing artifact. A later analysis calculated a clonal expansion index for each public chain from normalized within-repertoire ranks of inferred template counts. A later analysis computed generation probabilities with a VDJ recombination model fitted to out-of-frame rearrangements, and checked the results against IGoR. A later analysis scored TCR-TCR, TCR-HLA and TCR-CMV co-occurrence with hypergeometric tests, applying a repertoire-size bias correction to TCR pairs. In a later analysis, false discovery rates were estimated by permuting HLA or CMV assignments 20 times. In a later analysis, co-occurring TCRs were grouped with DBSCAN, and TCRdist sequence similarity was added when clustering was performed within HLA-allele-positive subsets. Co-occurrence clustering excluded repertoires with fewer than 30,000 or more than 120,000 public chains, plus five with anomalous nucleotide sharing. The source is immuneACCESS, and TCRdb retained only in-frame sequences with V and J called. Part of the clones is not carried over; for the studies checked, unresolved V genes explain less than half of this, and the remainder is unexplained. V and J calls and clone size come straight from that table; D and trimming were deduced from the DNA. This sample lists 180,000 or so clones; about 69% were detected once. The ten top clones hold 2.9% of the sample.

The sample is drawn from a study of cytomegalovirus exposure and HLA in healthy donors (dated by TCRdb to between 2016 and 2019). Regarding the complete study: According to an earlier analysis of 450 to 650 of the donors, 150 million to 200 million T cells yielded roughly 100 million unique TCR beta sequences and around 300 Gb of sequence data. An early release covering 500 to 750 HLA-typed donors comprised 250 to 350 gigabases of sequencing data and 85 million or so unique TCR sequences. Of the 300 to 400 genotyped donors, approximately 83% fell in the genetic ancestry cluster associated with self-reported Caucasian donors. The study aimed to test whether cataloging public T cell receptors could reveal signatures of past pathogen exposure. The T cell repertoires of roughly 660 subjects were profiled by immunosequencing and related to cytomegalovirus serostatus. In addition to the first cohort of 666 subjects, a separate validation cohort of 120 different subjects was used. To predict cytomegalovirus infection status, the study brought together high-throughput TCR immunosequencing, statistical association of individual TCRs with disease status, and machine learning. In a later analysis, previously published TCR beta repertoires from 600 to 850 donors were re-analyzed and high-resolution HLA genotyping was added so that TCR occurrence patterns could be studied. In the later analysis, no new phenotypic data were used to find candidate immune exposures; instead, reliance was placed on TCR beta sequences and their occurrence across donors. In an earlier analysis of roughly 600 of the donors, high-throughput TCR beta sequencing was used to judge whether each TCR beta V gene segment behaved as functional or pseudogenic. Alongside the repertoire data, information on donor age, sex, ethnicity and CMV serostatus was compiled. A later genetic analysis took genome-wide SNP genotypes for about three fifths of the 666 donors and used that subset as a discovery cohort. All discovery cohort repertoires had been generated using a single sequencing platform. HLA typing covered class I and class II loci at four-digit resolution. Typing coverage varied by locus: about 629-640 donors for A, B, C, DRB1 and DQB1; more than 500 for DQA1; more than 600 for DPA1; approximately 450 for DPB1. Roughly 5 DR-DQ haplotypes were handled as single units for association and clustering, since linkage in the cohort was strong. On average, approximately 250,000 unique TCR beta nucleotide sequences were sequenced per donor among 398 genotyped donors of the cohort, with about 19% of those sequences being non-productive. The investigation overall reported the following: A cluster of highly shared sequence variants was judged likely to represent a technical artifact of the sequencing pipeline. At a false discovery rate of 0.05, a later analysis linked some 17,000 TCR beta sequences to specific HLA alleles. In a later analysis, most CMV-associated TCR beta chains were found to appear HLA-restricted, with HLA associations seemingly driven largely by CMV exposure. The authors suggested that the approach could potentially be extended to other disease states and immunological phenotypes. In both the original and validation cohorts, the classifier was reported to diagnose cytomegalovirus status with high specificity and sensitivity. Because the 87-base-pair reads could not distinguish some IMGT-functional V segments, including TRBV6-2 and TRBV6-3, those segments were excluded. Linkage disequilibrium might explain the correlated functional status among segregating V segments, but an unknown experimental factor could not be ruled out. In a later genetic analysis, a missense DCLRE1C variant was associated with V-gene and J-gene trimming of TCR beta chains, and the association was replicated in an independent cohort. Because HLA typing was missing for some donors at each locus, association tests included only the typed subset. The presence/absence analyses assumed that sequencing depth was roughly uniform across donors, and that assumption may not be true. The study gave a list of around 170 TCR beta chains associated with cytomegalovirus. The cohort was sequenced for TCR beta chains only, and without alpha or paired-chain data the features that could be detected were limited. The earlier analysis of fewer than 750 of the donors excluded 15 to 20 rarely observed V segments, including chromosome 9 orphons, because counts were too low. In an earlier analysis of 500 to 650 of the donors, most TCR beta V segments appeared in productive rearrangements about 87% or about 30% of the time, broadly matching IMGT annotations. According to a later analysis, TCR association rates differed among HLA loci, with DRB1 alleles showing the most associated TCRs and HLA-C alleles showing the fewest. While some public TCRs were present in many individuals, most TCR sequences turned up only very rarely across donors. For the cohort, immune exposure information was limited to CMV serostatus. A further reported finding was that TCR beta sequences accurately predicted the HLA-A and HLA-B alleles for most subjects in the first cohort. Compared with the roughly 700-donor mean, donors in an Asian-associated ancestry cluster had fewer N-insertions in productive TCRs, according to a later genetic analysis. Compared with equally common non-associated chains, HLA-associated TCR beta chains in a later analysis were more clonally expanded and had lower generation probabilities. In a later analysis, several top co-occurrence clusters were reported to appear linked to parvovirus B19, influenza, CMV and Epstein-Barr virus. Three of the identified cytomegalovirus-associated TCR beta chains were confirmed in vitro to be specific for cytomegalovirus antigens. Assigning TCR associations to individual alleles was difficult when HLA alleles, especially DR and DQ, strongly co-occurred.

The cohort was made up of 650 to 700 healthy bone marrow donors. All cohort members were sampled while nominally healthy, although unrecorded immune exposures were likely present. The donor was CMV seronegative and was included in the group of about 400 seronegative cohort members. Each donor provided a peripheral blood sample, and peripheral blood mononuclear cells were used for TCR beta sequencing. Genomic DNA was extracted from the blood cell samples with the Qiagen DNeasy Blood Extraction Kit. At the junction V is shortened by 4 bases and J by 1 base; bases outside the gene matches: 3. The CDR3 holds 16 amino acids from the cysteine to the phenylalanine. The entry retains the CDR3 DNA only, 48 bases that are in frame from base 1. According to the germline V gene, CDR1 reads MGHRA and CDR2 reads YSYEKL.

The TCR comes from a male donor in good health and CMV-seronegative. Recombination joined TRBV4-1 with TRBJ2-3; 12 bases in the middle match TRBD2. The sample comprised PBMCs. The CDR3: CASSRRLAGGTDTQYF. The DNA sequence is TGCGCCAGCAGCCGCAGACTAGCGGGAGGCACAGATACGCAGTATTTT.